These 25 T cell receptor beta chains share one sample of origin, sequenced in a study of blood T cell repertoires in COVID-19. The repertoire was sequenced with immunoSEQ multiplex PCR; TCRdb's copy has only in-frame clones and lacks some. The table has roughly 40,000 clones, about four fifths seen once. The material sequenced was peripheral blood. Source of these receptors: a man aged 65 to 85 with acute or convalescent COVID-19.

The CDR3 here is CATSRDRQVSGYTF. DNA of the CDR3: TGTGCCACCAGCAGAGATCGACAAGTCAGTGGCTACACCTTC. This chain uses TRBV15 with TRBJ1-2; D ambiguous. Trimming left V 0 bases short and J 7 bases short, with 12 bases between. The CDR3 contains 14 residues. CDR1 LNHNV and CDR2 YYDKDF come from the germline V gene (reference sequence).

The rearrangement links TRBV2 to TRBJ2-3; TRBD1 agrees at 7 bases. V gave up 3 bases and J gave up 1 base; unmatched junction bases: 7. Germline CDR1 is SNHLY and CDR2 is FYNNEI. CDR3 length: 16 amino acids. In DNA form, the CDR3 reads TGTGCCAGCAGTGAGAGTCTCCAGGGGGGCACAGATACGCAGTATTTT. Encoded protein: CASSESLQGGTDTQYF.

The chain's CDR3 is CASSDMQGTNEKLFF. The DNA for the CDR3 is TGTGCCAGCAGCGACATGCAGGGGACTAATGAAAAACTGTTTTTT. The gene calls are TRBV9 and TRBJ1-4; D is perhaps TRBD1 (6 bases). The germline CDR1 and CDR2 sequences are SGDLS and YYNGEE. The CDR3 totals 15 residues. Trimming left V 3 bases short and J 2 bases short, with 11 bases between.

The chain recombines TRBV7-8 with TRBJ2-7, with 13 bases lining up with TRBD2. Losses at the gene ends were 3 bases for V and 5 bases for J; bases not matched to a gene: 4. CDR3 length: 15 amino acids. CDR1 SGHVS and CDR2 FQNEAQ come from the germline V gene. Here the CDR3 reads CASSLRLAGGNEQYF. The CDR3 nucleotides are TGTGCCAGCAGCTTGCGACTAGCGGGAGGTAACGAGCAGTACTTC.

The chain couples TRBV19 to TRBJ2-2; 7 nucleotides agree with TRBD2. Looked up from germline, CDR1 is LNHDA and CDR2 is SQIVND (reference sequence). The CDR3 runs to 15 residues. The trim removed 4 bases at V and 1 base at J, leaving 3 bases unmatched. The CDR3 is CASSKWEGNTGELFF. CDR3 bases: TGTGCCAGTAGTAAATGGGAGGGGAACACCGGGGAGCTGTTTTTT. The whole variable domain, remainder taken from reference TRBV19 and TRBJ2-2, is DGGITQSPKYLFRKEGQNVTLSCEQNLNHDAMYWYRQDPGQGLRLIYYSQIVNDFQKGDIAEGYSVSREKKESFPLTVTSAQKNPTAFYLCASSKWEGNTGELFFGEGSRLTVL.

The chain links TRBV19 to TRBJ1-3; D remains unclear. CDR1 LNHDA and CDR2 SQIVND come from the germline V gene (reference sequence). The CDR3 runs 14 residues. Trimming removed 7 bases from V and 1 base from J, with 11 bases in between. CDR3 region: CASKGLESGNTIYF. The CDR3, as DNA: TGTGCCAGTAAAGGACTTGAGTCTGGAAACACCATATATTTT.

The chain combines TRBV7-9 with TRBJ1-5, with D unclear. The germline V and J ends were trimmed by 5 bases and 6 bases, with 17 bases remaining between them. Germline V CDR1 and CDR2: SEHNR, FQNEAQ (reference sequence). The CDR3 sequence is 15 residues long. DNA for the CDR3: TGTGCCAGCAGCCCCCTCGATACCTACAGTCAGCCCCAGCATTTT. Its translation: CASSPLDTYSQPQHF.

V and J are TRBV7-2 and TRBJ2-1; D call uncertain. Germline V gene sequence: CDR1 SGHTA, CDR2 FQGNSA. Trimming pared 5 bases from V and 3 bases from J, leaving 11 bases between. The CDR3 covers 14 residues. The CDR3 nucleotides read TGTGCCAGCAGCCCAACGGTCGGCTACAATGAGCAGTTCTTC. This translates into CASSPTVGYNEQFF.

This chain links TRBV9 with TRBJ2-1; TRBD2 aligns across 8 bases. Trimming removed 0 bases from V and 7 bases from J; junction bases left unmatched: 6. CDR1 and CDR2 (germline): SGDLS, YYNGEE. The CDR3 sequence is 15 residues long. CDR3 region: CASSVVAGSSNEQFF. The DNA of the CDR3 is TGTGCCAGCAGCGTAGTAGCGGGGAGCTCTAATGAGCAGTTCTTC.

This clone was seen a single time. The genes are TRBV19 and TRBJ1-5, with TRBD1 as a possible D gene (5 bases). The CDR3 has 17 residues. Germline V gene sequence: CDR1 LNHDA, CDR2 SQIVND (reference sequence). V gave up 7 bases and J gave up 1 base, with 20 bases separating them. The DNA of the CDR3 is TGTGCCAGTAAGGGGACTTGGTCAGAAAACAGCAATCAGCCCCAGCATTTT. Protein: CASKGTWSENSNQPQHF.

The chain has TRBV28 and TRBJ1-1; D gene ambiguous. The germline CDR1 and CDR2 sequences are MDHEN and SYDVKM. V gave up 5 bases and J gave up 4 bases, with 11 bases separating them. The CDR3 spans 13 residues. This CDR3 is CASSRTWATEAFF. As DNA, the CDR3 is TGTGCCAGCAGTCGTACCTGGGCCACTGAAGCTTTCTTT.

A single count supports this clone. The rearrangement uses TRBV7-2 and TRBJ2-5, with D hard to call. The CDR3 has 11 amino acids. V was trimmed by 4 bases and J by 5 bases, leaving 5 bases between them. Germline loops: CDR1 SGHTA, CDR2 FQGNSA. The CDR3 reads CASSWLETQYF. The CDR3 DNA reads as TGTGCCAGCAGCTGGCTTGAGACCCAGTACTTC.

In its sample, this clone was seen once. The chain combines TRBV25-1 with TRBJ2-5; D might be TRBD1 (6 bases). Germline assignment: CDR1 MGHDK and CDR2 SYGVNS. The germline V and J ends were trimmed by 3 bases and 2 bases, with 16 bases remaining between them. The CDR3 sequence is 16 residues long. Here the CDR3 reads CASSDNHGTYQETQYF. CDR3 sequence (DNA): TGTGCCAGCAGTGATAATCACGGGACATATCAAGAGACCCAGTACTTC.

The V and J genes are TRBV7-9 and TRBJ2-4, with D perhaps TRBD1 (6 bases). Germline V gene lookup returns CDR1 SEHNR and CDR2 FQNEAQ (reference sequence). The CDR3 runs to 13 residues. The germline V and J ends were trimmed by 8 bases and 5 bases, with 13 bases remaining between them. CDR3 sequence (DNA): TGTGCCAGCCGCCGGGACACTGAAAACATTCAGTACTTC. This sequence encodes CASRRDTENIQYF.

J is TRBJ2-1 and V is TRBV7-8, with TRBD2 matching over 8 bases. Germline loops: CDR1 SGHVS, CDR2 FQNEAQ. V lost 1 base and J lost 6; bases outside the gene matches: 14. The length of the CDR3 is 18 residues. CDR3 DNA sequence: TGTGCCAGCAGCTTAGGGGTACCAGCGGGAGATGGTGGCAATGAGCAGTTCTTC. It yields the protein CASSLGVPAGDGGNEQFF.

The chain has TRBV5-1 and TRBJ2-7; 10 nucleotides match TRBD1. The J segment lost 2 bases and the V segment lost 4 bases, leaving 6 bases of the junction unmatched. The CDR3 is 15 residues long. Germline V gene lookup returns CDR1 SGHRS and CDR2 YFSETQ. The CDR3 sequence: CASSRGTGVPYEQYF. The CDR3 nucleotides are TGCGCCAGCAGCAGGGGGACAGGGGTCCCCTACGAGCAGTACTTC.

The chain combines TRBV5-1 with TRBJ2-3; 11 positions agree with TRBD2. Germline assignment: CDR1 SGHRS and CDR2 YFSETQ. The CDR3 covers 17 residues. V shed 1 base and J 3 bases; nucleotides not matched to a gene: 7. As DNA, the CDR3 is TGCGCCAGCAGCTTGACCATAGCGGGAGGGCCAACAGATACGCAGTATTTT. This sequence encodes CASSLTIAGGPTDTQYF. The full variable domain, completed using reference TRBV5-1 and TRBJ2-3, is KAGVTQTPRYLIKTRGQQVTLSCSPISGHRSVSWYQQTPGQGLQFLFEYFSETQRNKGNFPGRFSGRQFSNSRSEMNVSTLELGDSALYLCASSLTIAGGPTDTQYFGPGTRLTVL.

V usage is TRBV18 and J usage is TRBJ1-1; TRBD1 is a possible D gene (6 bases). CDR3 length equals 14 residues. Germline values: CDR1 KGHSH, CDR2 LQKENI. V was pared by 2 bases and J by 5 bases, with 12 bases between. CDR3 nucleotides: TGTGCCAGCTCACCAATCCTAGGGGGTACTGAAGCTTTCTTT. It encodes CASSPILGGTEAFF.

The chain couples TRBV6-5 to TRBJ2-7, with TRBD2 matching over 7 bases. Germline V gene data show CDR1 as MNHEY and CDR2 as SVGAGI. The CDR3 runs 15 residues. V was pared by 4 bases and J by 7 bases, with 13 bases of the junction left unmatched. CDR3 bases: TGTGCCAGCAGTTTATTACGCGGGAGCCCGGGGGAGCAGTACTTC. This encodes CASSLLRGSPGEQYF.

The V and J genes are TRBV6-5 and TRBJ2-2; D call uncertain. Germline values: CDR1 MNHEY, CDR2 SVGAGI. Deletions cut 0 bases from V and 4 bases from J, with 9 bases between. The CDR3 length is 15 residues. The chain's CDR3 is CASSYSRSGTGELFF. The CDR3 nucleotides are TGTGCCAGCAGTTACTCGAGGTCGGGCACCGGGGAGCTGTTTTTT.

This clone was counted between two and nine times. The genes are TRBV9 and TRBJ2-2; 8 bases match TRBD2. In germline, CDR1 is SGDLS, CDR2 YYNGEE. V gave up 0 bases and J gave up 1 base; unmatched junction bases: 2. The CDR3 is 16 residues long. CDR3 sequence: CASSVGLAGNTGELFF. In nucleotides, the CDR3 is TGTGCCAGCAGCGTAGGTCTAGCGGGGAACACCGGGGAGCTGTTTTTT.

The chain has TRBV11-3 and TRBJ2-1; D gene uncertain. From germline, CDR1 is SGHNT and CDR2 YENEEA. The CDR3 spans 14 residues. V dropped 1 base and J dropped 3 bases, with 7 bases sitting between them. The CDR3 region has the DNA TGTGCCAGCAGCTTAGGCTATATCTACAATGAGCAGTTCTTC. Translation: CASSLGYIYNEQFF. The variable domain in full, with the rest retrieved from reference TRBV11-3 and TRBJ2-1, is EAGVVQSPRYKIIEKKQPVAFWCNPISGHNTLYWYLQNLGQGPELLIRYENEEAVDDSQLPKDRFSAERLKGVDSTLKIQPAELGDSAVYLCASSLGYIYNEQFFGPGTRLTVL.

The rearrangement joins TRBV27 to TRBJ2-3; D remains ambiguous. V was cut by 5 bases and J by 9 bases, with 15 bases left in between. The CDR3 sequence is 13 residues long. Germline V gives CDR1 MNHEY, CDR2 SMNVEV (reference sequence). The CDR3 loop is CASSLVPKGTQYF. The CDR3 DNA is TGTGCCAGCAGTCTAGTGCCGAAAGGCACGCAGTATTTT.

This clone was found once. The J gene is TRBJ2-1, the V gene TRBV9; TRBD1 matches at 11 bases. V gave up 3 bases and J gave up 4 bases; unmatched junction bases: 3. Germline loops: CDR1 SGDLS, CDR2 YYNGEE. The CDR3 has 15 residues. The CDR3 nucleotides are TGTGCCAGCAGCGCCGGACAGGGGGCGTACAATGAGCAGTTCTTC. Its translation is CASSAGQGAYNEQFF.

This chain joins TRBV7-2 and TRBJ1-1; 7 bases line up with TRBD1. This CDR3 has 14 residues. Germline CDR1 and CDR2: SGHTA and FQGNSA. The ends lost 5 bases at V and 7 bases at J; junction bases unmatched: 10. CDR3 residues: CASSIRQGSSEAFF. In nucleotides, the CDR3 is TGTGCCAGCAGCATTCGACAGGGCTCGAGTGAAGCTTTCTTT.